This T cell receptor (beta chain) was observed in a study of esophageal squamous cell carcinoma under preoperative chemotherapy. TCRdb itself ran the PCR reads through MiXCR, one entry per CDR3 protein. The sample lists roughly 30,000 distinct CDR3 sequences; roughly half were seen once. The table lists this clonotype with many counts. Specified time point: before preoperative PTX-NDP chemotherapy. Patients received paclitaxel-nedaplatin as preoperative chemotherapy before surgery. This receptor was identified in a human donor with esophageal squamous cell carcinoma. The donor label of this sample is uncertain. This sample was gathered from a patient given preoperative chemotherapy.

CDR3 region: CASTLSGIYEQFF. DNA of the CDR3: TGTGCCAGCACCCTTAGCGGGATCTACGAGCAGTTCTTC. The rearrangement joins TRBV12-3 or TRBV12-4 to TRBJ2-1, with 8 bases fitting TRBD2. J gave up 10 bases and V 7 bases, and 9 bases lay outside the gene matches. This CDR3 has 13 residues.